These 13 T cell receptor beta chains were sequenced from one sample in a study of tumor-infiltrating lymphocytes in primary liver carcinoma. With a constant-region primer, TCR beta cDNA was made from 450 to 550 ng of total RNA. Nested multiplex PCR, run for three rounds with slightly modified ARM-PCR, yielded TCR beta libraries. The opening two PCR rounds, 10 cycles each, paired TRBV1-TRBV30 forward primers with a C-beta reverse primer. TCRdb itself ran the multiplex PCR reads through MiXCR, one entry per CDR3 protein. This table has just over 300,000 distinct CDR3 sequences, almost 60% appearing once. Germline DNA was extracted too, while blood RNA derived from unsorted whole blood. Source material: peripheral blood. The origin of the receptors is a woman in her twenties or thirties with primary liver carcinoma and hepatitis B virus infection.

The CDR3 region has the DNA TGTGCCAGTAGTATCACCCCACGGGGATACTATGGCTACACCTTC. It codes for CASSITPRGYYGYTF. This chain links TRBV19 with TRBJ1-2; D unresolved. The V gene's germline CDR1 is LNHDA and CDR2 SQIVND (reference sequence). The CDR3 length is 15 residues. Trimming removed 3 bases from V and 3 bases from J, with 14 bases in between.

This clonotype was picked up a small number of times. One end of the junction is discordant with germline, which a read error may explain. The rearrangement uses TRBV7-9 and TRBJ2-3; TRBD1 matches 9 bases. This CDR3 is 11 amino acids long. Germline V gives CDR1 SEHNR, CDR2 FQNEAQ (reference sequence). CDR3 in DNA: TGTGCCAGCAGCCTCCGGGACAGGGCGTCTTTT. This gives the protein CASSLRDRASF.

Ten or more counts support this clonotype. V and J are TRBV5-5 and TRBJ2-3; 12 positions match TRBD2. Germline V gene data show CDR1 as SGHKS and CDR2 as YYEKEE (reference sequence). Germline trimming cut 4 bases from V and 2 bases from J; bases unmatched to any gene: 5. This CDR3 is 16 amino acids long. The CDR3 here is CASSLGTSGLTDTQYF. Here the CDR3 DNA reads TGTGCCAGCAGCCTAGGGACTAGCGGGCTCACAGATACGCAGTATTTT.

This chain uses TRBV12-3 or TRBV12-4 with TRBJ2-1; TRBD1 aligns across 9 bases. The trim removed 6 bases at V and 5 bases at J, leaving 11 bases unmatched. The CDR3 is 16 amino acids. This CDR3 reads CASRGGDRGVNNEQFF. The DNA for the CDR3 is TGTGCCAGCAGGGGGGGCGACAGGGGGGTCAACAATGAGCAGTTCTTC.

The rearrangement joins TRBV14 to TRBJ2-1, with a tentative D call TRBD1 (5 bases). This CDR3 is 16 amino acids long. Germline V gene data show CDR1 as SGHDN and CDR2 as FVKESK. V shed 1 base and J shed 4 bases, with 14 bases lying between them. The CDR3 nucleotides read TGTGCCAGCAGCCAAGTGAACTGGACAAAATACAATGAGCAGTTCTTC. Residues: CASSQVNWTKYNEQFF.

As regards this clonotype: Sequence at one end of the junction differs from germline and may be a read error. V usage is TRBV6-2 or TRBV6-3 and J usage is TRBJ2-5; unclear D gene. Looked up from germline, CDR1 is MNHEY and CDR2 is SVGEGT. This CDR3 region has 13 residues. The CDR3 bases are TGTGCCAGCAGCTCCACGGAAGAAGAGACCCACTACTTC. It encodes CASSSTEEETHYF.

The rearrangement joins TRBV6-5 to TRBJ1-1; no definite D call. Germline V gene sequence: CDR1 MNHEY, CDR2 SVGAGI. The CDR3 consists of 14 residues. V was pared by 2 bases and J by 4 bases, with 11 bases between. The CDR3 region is CASSYVGPTTEAFF. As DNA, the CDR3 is TGTGCCAGCAGTTACGTAGGACCAACCACTGAAGCTTTCTTT.

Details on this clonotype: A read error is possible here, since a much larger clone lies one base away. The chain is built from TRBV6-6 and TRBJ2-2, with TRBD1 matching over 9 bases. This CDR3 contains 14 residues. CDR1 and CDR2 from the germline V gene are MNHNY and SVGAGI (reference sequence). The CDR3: CVSRRGQGTGELFF. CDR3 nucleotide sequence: TGTGTCAGCCGACGGGGACAGGGAACCGGGGAGCTGTTTTTT.

DNA for the CDR3: TGTGCCAGCAGCCTGCAGGGGGTTAGCAATCAGCCCCAGCATTTT. Protein product: CASSLQGVSNQPQHF. The chain carries TRBV6-1 and TRBJ1-5, with TRBD1 matching over 7 bases. Per the germline V gene, CDR1 is MNHNS and CDR2 is SASEGT. Losses at the gene ends were 6 bases for V and 0 bases for J; bases not matched to a gene: 5. The CDR3 is 15 residues long.

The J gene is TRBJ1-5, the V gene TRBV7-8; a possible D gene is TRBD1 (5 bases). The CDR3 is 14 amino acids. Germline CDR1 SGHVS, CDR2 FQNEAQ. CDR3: CANTKLGVNQPQHF. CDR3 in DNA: TGTGCTAACACTAAATTGGGGGTAAATCAGCCCCAGCATTTT.

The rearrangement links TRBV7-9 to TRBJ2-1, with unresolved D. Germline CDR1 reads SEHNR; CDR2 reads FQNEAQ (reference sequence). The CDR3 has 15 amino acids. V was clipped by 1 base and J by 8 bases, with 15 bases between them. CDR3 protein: CASSLGILPTDEQFF. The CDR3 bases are TGTGCCAGCAGCTTAGGAATTTTGCCTACGGATGAGCAGTTCTTC.

Here the CDR3 reads CASSLVWGNANTGELFF. Written as DNA, the CDR3 is TGTGCCAGCAGTTTGGTTTGGGGCAACGCGAACACCGGGGAGCTGTTTTTT. The rearrangement uses TRBV28 and TRBJ2-2; perhaps TRBD1 as D (5 bases). This CDR3 contains 17 residues. Germline V gene data show CDR1 as MDHEN and CDR2 as SYDVKM. Trimming stripped 3 bases from V and 0 bases from J, with 14 bases between.

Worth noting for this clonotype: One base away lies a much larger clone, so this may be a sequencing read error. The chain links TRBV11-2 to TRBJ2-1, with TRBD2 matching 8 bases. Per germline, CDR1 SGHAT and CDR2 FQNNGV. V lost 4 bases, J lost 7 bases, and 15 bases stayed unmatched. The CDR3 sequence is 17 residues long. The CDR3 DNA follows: TGTGCCAGCAGCTACCCCCCAGGGATAGCGGGATGGAATGAGCAGTTCTTC. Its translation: CASSYPPGIAGWNEQFF.